This T cell receptor (beta chain) was observed in a study of blood T cell repertoires in COVID-19. About the research overall: PBMCs, B-cell-depleted T cells, or T cells provided the cDNA or gDNA that made up the material.

CDR1 SQVTM and CDR2 ANQGSEA come from the germline V gene. V was clipped by 4 bases and J by 8 bases, with 20 bases between them. The length of the CDR3 is 15 residues. Those enrolled, adults aged roughly 18 to 89 years, came from about two dozen US areas. Categorization into cohorts depended on clinical history that participants reported. Authors' processing steps: Reference gene primer amplification in the assay estimated nucleated cell counts. Repertoires were generated with immunoSEQ multiplex PCR, while TCRdb's copy carries only in-frame clones and drops some. That table gives V, J and clone size, and the DNA gave D and trimming. In the table there are more than 250,000 clones, 75% to 90% of which are singletons. This clone was observed a single time.

The source of this sequence is a young man who had recovered from COVID-19. V is TRBV29-1 and J is TRBJ1-4; a weak D match, TRBD1 (6 bases). Sample: PBMCs or T cells enriched from blood (not recorded which). The DNA for the CDR3 is TGCAGCGTTGGTTTTGGGGGCAATTTACGGGAAAAACTGTTTTTT. Residues: CSVGFGGNLREKLFF.